This TCR beta chain was found in a study of blood T cell repertoires in COVID-19. Measured with immunoSEQ multiplex PCR; TCRdb has only the in-frame clones, and not every one. The table records 120,000 or so clones, 79% of them present only once. The germline CDR1 and CDR2 sequences are SGHRS and YFSETQ. CDR3 length: 12 amino acids. Trimming took 3 bases from V and 9 from J, leaving 7 bases between them. Sequencing used peripheral blood. The clonotype originates from a man aged 35 to 55 with active or convalescent COVID-19. The chain recombines TRBV5-1 with TRBJ1-6; no clear D gene. The CDR3 nucleotides are TGCGCCAGCAGCTCCCCGAGTTCACCCCTCCACTTT. Translating it yields CASSSPSSPLHF.